This T cell receptor beta chain was documented in a study of CD8 T cells in Susac syndrome (dated by TCRdb to between 2019 and 2020). Regarding the complete study: Repertoire sequencing was used to test whether CD8+ T cell activation and differentiation in Susac syndrome was antigen driven. The clonality of the CD8+ T cell repertoire was compared across approximately 11 healthy donors, some 14 Susac syndrome patients and about 16 multiple sclerosis patients.

Results and caveats for the whole study, not just this receptor: The TCR sequencing and HLA analysis was acknowledged to have included a relatively small number of individuals.

CDR1 is given as SEHNR and CDR2 as FQNEAQ, both from the germline V gene (reference sequence). The CDR3 numbers 13 residues from cysteine through phenylalanine. The read is trimmed to its CDR3 DNA, 39 bases read in frame from base 1. Trimming costs V 3 bases and J 3 bases, and their ends lie 9 bases apart. Concerning this clonotype: No antigen is known for it. Base qualities are not recorded, but no much larger clone differs from it by a single base.

Peripheral blood CD8+ and CD4+ T cells from healthy donors, Susac syndrome patients and multiple sclerosis patients were profiled by high-throughput TCR beta sequencing. The multiple sclerosis controls were treatment-naive patients who had stable or active relapsing-remitting disease and met the revised McDonald criteria. Bulk CD8+ and CD4+ T cells were purified by magnetic negative isolation, whereas CD8+ TEMRA cells were enriched by FACS. Blood was drawn into EDTA tubes, processed within 24 hours, and PBMCs were isolated by density gradient centrifugation. PBMCs destined for TCR sequencing were cryopreserved in liquid nitrogen and later thawed in a 37 °C water bath. The sorted or isolated CD4+, CD8+ and CD8+ TEMRA cells reached a purity of at least 90%. RNA was extracted using the RNeasy kit, and roughly 0.5 to 1 ug of the RNA was reverse transcribed with random hexamers. The immunoSEQ multiplex PCR assay, which covers 54 Vbeta and 13 Jbeta segments, was used to amplify TCR beta CDR3 regions. PCR amplification bias was corrected using a synthetic template baseline for primer optimization and computational correction. Concerning the study's data processing: Reads were annotated to V, D and J genes per IMGT and analyzed with immunoSEQ Analyzer, keeping only productive sequences. Clonality was computed as one minus Shannon entropy normalized by log2 of the number of productive unique sequences. Public and private clones were assessed among the 100 most prevalent clones of each patient and control. Clones were defined as Susac-specific when absent from the healthy and MS cohorts, from 1,000 to 1,100 published viral clones and from other ImmuneACCESS disease sequences. In-frame beta chains were kept once TCRdb had trimmed the public reads at Q25 with fastp and called clones with MiXCR. Rows merge per CDR3 protein into single entries with the most common DNA and genes. These V and J calls are TCRdb output, not the study's own analysis. The sample records 160,000 or so distinct CDR3 sequences, around 95% of which are singletons. In total, the top ten clones hold about 0.15% of the sample.

What was sequenced was CD8+ T cells from PBMCs. The sequence came from a human donor with multiple sclerosis. The chain links TRBV7-9 with TRBJ2-7; the D gene is possibly TRBD1, with 5 bases matching. This receptor carries the CDR3 CASSFQGNYEQYF. The base sequence is TGTGCCAGCAGCTTTCAGGGTAACTACGAGCAGTACTTC. The full variable domain, completed from the reference TRBV7-9 and TRBJ2-7 proteins outside the CDR3, reads DTGVSQNPRHKITKRGQNVTFRCDPISEHNRLYWYRQTLGQGPEFLTYFQNEAQLEKSRLLSDRFSAERPKGSFSTLEIQRTEQGDSAMYLCASSFQGNYEQYFGPGTRLTVT.